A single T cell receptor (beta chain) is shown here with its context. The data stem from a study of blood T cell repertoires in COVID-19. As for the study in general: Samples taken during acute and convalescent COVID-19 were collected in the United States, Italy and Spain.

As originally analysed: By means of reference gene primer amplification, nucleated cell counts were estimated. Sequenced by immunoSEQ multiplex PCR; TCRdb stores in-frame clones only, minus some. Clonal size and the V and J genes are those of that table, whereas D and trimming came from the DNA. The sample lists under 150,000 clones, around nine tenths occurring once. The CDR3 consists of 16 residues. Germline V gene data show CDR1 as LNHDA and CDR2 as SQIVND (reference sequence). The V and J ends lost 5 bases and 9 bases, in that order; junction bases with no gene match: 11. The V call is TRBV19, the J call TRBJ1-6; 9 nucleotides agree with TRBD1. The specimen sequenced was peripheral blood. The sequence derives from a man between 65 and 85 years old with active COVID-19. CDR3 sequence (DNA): TGTGCCAGTAGTTCAACCTCCGGGACAGGGAGTTCACCCCTCCACTTT. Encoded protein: CASSSTSGTGSSPLHF.